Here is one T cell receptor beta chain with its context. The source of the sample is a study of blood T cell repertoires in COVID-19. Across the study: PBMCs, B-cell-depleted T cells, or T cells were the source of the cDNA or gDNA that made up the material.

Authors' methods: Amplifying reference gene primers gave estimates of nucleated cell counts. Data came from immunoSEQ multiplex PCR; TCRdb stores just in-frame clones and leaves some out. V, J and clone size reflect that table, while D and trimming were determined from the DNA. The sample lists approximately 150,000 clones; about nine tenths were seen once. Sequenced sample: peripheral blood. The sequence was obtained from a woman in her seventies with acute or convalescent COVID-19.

CDR3 sequence: CASSLFRGQGAHSGANVLTF. The CDR3 DNA follows: TGCGCCAGCAGCTTGTTCCGTGGTCAGGGGGCCCACTCTGGGGCCAACGTCCTGACTTTC. V gene TRBV5-1 combines with J gene TRBJ2-6; 8 positions match TRBD1. Unmatched junction bases numbered 12, after V lost 1 base and J lost 0 bases. There are 20 residues in the CDR3. Looked up from germline, CDR1 is SGHRS and CDR2 is YFSETQ.